Listed below are T cell receptor beta chains from one sample, sequenced in a study of CD4 T cell repertoires in COVID-19. Measured with immunoSEQ multiplex PCR; TCRdb has only the in-frame clones, and not every one. The data show 70,000 to 95,000 clones, with 83% seen just once and 0.5% to 0.6% held by the top ten. This specimen was CD4+ T cells from peripheral blood, taken after recovery from COVID-19. The source is a human donor who had COVID-19. Each CDR3 is given with its conserved first and last residue. Each record gives: clone size, D gene, V gene, J gene, CDR3 DNA, CDR3 protein. D genes are given only for firm matches. The listing skips clone size in some rows; elsewhere it reads once, few, many or a size class.

abundance: few; d_gene: -; v_gene: TRBV6-1; j_gene: TRBJ1-2; CDR3nt: TGTGCCAGCAGTGAGGGGACCTATGGCTACACCTTC; CDR3aa: CASSEGTYGYTF
abundance: -; d_gene: TRBD2; v_gene: TRBV7-2; j_gene: TRBJ2-2; CDR3nt: TGTGCCAGCAGCTTAGGACTAGCGGTGAACACCGGGGAGCTGTTTTTT; CDR3aa: CASSLGLAVNTGELFF
abundance: -; d_gene: -; v_gene: TRBV15; j_gene: TRBJ2-1; CDR3nt: TGTGCCACCAGCAGAGATAGGGCAACAGGGTTCTTCAATGAGCAGTTCTTC; CDR3aa: CATSRDRATGFFNEQFF
abundance: once; d_gene: -; v_gene: TRBV19; j_gene: TRBJ2-2; CDR3nt: TGTGCCAGTAGTATGGCAGGGGGGAGTTTTATCCGGGGAACCGGGGAGCTGTTTTTT; CDR3aa: CASSMAGGSFIRGTGELFF
abundance: -; d_gene: TRBD1; v_gene: TRBV4-2; j_gene: TRBJ1-2; CDR3nt: TGTGCCAGCCGCATGGCCAGGGGGGGCCCTAACTATGGCTACACCTTC; CDR3aa: CASRMARGGPNYGYTF
abundance: -; d_gene: -; v_gene: TRBV6-4; j_gene: TRBJ2-1; CDR3nt: TGTGCCAGCAGTGAGGGTCAGGGGTCCTACAATGAGCAGTTCTTC; CDR3aa: CASSEGQGSYNEQFF
abundance: -; d_gene: TRBD1; v_gene: TRBV5-4; j_gene: TRBJ2-1; CDR3nt: TGTGCCAGCAACCACCAGGGGGATGAGCAGTTCTTC; CDR3aa: CASNHQGDEQFF
abundance: -; d_gene: TRBD2; v_gene: TRBV3-1/TRBV3-2; j_gene: TRBJ2-5; CDR3nt: TGTGCCAGCAGCCAAGATAGCGGGGGAGGGACCCAGTACTTC; CDR3aa: CASSQDSGGGTQYF
abundance: -; d_gene: -; v_gene: TRBV7-9; j_gene: TRBJ1-6; CDR3nt: TGTGCCAGCAGCGAAGACATCCTACCCTATAATTCACCCCTCCACTTT; CDR3aa: CASSEDILPYNSPLHF
abundance: few; d_gene: -; v_gene: TRBV12-3/TRBV12-4; j_gene: TRBJ1-6; CDR3nt: TGTGCCAGCAGACCCGCGGGTGGGTCACCCCTCCACTTT; CDR3aa: CASRPAGGSPLHF
abundance: -; d_gene: TRBD1; v_gene: TRBV7-6; j_gene: TRBJ1-2; CDR3nt: TGTGCCAGCAGCTGGGAGGACAGGGGAGGCTACACCTTC; CDR3aa: CASSWEDRGGYTF
abundance: -; d_gene: -; v_gene: TRBV19; j_gene: TRBJ1-5; CDR3nt: TGTGCCAGTACTCCGACCGGGACATTTAATCAGCCCCAGCATTTT; CDR3aa: CASTPTGTFNQPQHF
abundance: -; d_gene: -; v_gene: TRBV6-5; j_gene: TRBJ1-2; CDR3nt: TGTGCCAGCAAGAAGGGGCTTAGCTATGGCTACACCTTC; CDR3aa: CASKKGLSYGYTF
abundance: -; d_gene: -; v_gene: TRBV10-3; j_gene: TRBJ1-2; CDR3nt: TGTGCCATCAGTGAGGGGGCGGTTGTAGCTAACTATGGCTACACCTTC; CDR3aa: CAISEGAVVANYGYTF
abundance: once; d_gene: -; v_gene: TRBV20-1; j_gene: TRBJ1-2; CDR3nt: TGCAGTGCTAGTGGGGCAGGGGTGGCCTATGGCTACACCTTC; CDR3aa: CSASGAGVAYGYTF
abundance: -; d_gene: -; v_gene: TRBV7-2; j_gene: TRBJ2-4; CDR3nt: TGTGCCAGCAGCTTACAGGGTTTTAAAAACATTCAGTACTTC; CDR3aa: CASSLQGFKNIQYF
abundance: few; d_gene: TRBD2; v_gene: TRBV7-2; j_gene: TRBJ2-1; CDR3nt: TGTGCCAGCAGCACGTCGGGACTAGTTTTGCATGAGCAGTTCTTC; CDR3aa: CASSTSGLVLHEQFF
abundance: -; d_gene: -; v_gene: TRBV28; j_gene: TRBJ1-1; CDR3nt: TGTGCCAGCAACCCAGGGGACATATGGAACACTGAAGCTTTCTTT; CDR3aa: CASNPGDIWNTEAFF
abundance: -; d_gene: -; v_gene: TRBV30; j_gene: TRBJ2-1; CDR3nt: TGTGCCTGGAGCGGACTCCGAGGAGAGCAGTTCTTC; CDR3aa: CAWSGLRGEQFF
abundance: -; d_gene: -; v_gene: TRBV7-9; j_gene: TRBJ2-1; CDR3nt: TGTGCCAGCAGCGCCCGGGAGCAACCCCTTCTTGACAATGAGCAGTTCTTC; CDR3aa: CASSAREQPLLDNEQFF
abundance: -; d_gene: -; v_gene: TRBV28; j_gene: TRBJ1-4; CDR3nt: TGTGCCAGCAGTTCCCCTTTAGGTCGAGATGAAAAACTGTTTTTT; CDR3aa: CASSSPLGRDEKLFF
abundance: -; d_gene: -; v_gene: TRBV9; j_gene: TRBJ2-2; CDR3nt: TGTGCCAGCAGCGTCCTAGCTTTGGGGGCCGGGGAGCTGTTTTTT; CDR3aa: CASSVLALGAGELFF